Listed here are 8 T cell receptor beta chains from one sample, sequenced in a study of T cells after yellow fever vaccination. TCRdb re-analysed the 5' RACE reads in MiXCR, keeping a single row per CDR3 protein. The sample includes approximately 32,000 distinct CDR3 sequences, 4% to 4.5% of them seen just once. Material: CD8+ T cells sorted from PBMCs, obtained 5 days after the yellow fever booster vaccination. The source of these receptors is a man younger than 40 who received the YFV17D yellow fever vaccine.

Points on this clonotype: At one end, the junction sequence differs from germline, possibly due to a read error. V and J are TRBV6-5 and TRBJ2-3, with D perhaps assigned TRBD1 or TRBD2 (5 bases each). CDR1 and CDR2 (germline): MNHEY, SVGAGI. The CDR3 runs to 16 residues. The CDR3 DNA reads TGTGCCAACAGTCACCACCGAATCCTGGGACCAGATACGCAGTATTTT. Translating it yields CANSHHRILGPDTQYF.

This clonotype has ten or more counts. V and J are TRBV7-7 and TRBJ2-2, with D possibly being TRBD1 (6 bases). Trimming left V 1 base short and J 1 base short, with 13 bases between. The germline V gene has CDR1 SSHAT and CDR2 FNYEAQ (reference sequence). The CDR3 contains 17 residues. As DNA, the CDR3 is TGTGCCAGCAGCTTAGTAGGAGACAGGAGGAACACCGGGGAGCTGTTTTTT. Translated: CASSLVGDRRNTGELFF.

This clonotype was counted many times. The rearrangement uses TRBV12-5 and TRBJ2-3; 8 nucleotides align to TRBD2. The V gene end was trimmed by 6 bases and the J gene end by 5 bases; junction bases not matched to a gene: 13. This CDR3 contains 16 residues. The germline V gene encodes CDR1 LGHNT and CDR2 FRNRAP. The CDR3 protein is CASGREDGRAVDTQYF. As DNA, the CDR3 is TGTGCTAGTGGCCGGGAGGACGGGAGGGCCGTAGATACGCAGTATTTT.

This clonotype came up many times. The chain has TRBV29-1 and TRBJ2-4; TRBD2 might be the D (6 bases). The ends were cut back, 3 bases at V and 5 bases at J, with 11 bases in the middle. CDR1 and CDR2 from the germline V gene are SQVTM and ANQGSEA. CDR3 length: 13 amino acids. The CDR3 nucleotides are TGCAGCGTTGACCCAACGGGGGAAAACATTCAGTACTTC. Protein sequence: CSVDPTGENIQYF.

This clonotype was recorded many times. Written as DNA, the CDR3 is TGCAGTGCTAGAGATCCAGGGGGCCGGAATAGTCTGAACACTGAAGCTTTCTTT. Protein product: CSARDPGGRNSLNTEAFF. This chain links TRBV20-1 with TRBJ1-1; 8 bases agree with TRBD1. The V gene's germline CDR1 is DFQATT and CDR2 SNEGSKA (reference sequence). The ends lost 0 bases at V and 0 bases at J; junction bases unmatched: 12. The CDR3 spans 18 residues.

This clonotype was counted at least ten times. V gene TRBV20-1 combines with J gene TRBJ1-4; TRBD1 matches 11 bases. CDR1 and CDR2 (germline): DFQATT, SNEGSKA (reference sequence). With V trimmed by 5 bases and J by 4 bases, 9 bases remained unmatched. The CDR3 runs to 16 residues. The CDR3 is CSADRSGQGVNEKLFF. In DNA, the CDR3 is TGCAGTGCTGACCGCTCGGGACAGGGGGTTAATGAAAAACTGTTTTTT.

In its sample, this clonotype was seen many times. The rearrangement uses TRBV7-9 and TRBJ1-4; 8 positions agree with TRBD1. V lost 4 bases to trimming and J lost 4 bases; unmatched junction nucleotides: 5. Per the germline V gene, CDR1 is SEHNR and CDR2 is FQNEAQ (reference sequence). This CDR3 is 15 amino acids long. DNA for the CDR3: TGTGCCAGCAGCTATGGGGACAGGCTTAATGAAAAACTGTTTTTT. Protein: CASSYGDRLNEKLFF.

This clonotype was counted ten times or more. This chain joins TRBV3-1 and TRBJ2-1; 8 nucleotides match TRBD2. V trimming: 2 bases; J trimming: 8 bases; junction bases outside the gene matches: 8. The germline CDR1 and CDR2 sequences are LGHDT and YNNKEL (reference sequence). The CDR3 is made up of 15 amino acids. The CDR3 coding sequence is TGTGCCAGCAGCCAAACTAGCGGTTCCTTCGATGAGCAGTTCTTC. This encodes CASSQTSGSFDEQFF.